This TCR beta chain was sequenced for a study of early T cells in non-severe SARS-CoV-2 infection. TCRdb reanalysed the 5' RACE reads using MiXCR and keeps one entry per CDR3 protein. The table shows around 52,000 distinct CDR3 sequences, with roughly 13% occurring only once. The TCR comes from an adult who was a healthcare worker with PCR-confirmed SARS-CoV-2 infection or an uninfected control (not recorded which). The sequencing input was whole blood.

CDR3 loop: CSAESGKRRDEQFF. The CDR3 DNA reads as TGCAGCGCAGAAAGCGGGAAGCGCCGTGATGAGCAGTTCTTC. The rearrangement joins TRBV20-1 to TRBJ2-1; 7 bases align to TRBD2. Per the germline V gene, CDR1 is DFQATT and CDR2 is SNEGSKA (reference sequence). The CDR3 totals 14 residues.